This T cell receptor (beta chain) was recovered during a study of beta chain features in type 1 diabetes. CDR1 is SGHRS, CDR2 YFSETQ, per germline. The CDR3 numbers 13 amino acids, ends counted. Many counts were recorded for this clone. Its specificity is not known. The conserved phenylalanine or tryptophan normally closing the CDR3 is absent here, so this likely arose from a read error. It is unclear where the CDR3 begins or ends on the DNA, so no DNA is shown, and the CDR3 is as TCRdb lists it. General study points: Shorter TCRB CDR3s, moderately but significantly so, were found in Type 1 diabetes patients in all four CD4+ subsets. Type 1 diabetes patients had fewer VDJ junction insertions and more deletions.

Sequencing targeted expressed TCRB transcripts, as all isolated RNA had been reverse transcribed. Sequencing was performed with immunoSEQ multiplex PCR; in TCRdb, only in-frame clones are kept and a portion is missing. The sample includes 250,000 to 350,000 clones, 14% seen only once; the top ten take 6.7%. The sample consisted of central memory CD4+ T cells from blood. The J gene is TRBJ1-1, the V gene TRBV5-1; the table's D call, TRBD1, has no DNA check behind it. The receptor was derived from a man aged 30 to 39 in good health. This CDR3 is CASSEQPGQELTL.